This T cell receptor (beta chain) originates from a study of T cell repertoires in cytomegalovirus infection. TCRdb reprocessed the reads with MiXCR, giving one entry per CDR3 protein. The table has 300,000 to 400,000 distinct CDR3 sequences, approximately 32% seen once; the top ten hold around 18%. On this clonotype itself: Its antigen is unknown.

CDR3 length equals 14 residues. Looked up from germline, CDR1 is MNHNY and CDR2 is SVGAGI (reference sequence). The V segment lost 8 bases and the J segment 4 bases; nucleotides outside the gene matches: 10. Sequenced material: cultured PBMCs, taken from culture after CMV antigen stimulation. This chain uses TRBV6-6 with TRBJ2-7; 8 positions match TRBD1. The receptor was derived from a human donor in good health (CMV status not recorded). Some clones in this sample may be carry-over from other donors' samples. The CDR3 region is CASERDRGSYEQYF. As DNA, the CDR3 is TGTGCCAGCGAAAGAGACAGGGGTTCATACGAGCAGTACTTC.